The 25 T cell receptor beta chains below all came from one sample that was sequenced in a study of beta chain features in type 1 diabetes. For these receptors, no antigen is known. Expressed TCRB transcripts got sequenced, as all isolated RNA was reverse transcribed. Clones were read by immunoSEQ multiplex PCR, and TCRdb kept only the in-frame ones, dropping some. The sample lists about 740,000 clones; around an eighth were seen once. Study-level results: Among all four CD4+ subsets, Type 1 diabetes patients had TCRB CDR3s that were moderately but significantly shorter.

The sequenced sample consisted of naive CD4+ T cells from blood. The receptors were gathered from a man between 18 and 35 years old with type 1 diabetes.

V usage is TRBV28 and J usage is TRBJ2-6; maybe TRBD2 (5 bases). CDR1 is MDHEN and CDR2 is SYDVKM in the germline V gene. CDR3 length: 17 amino acids. V shed 3 bases and J shed 4 bases, with 16 bases lying between them. The CDR3 here is CASSFVEGSEGANVLTF. CDR3 in DNA: TGTGCCAGCAGTTTCGTAGAGGGCTCTGAGGGGGCCAACGTCCTGACTTTC.

This clone has a handful of counts. The chain recombines TRBV5-1 with TRBJ2-3; the D call may be TRBD1 or TRBD2 (5 bases each). V was pared by 7 bases and J by 3 bases, with 18 bases between. The CDR3 extends over 15 amino acids. Germline CDR1 is SGHRS and CDR2 is YFSETQ. The CDR3 loop is CASFTGTSATDTQYF. Here the CDR3 DNA reads TGCGCCAGCTTCACCGGGACCTCGGCAACAGATACGCAGTATTTT.

V and J are TRBV5-1 and TRBJ1-1, with D possibly matching TRBD1 (6 bases). Looked up from germline, CDR1 is SGHRS and CDR2 is YFSETQ. The V end lost 2 bases, the J end lost 3 bases, and 14 bases lay between the germline ends. The CDR3 runs to 15 residues. CDR3 DNA sequence: TGCGCCAGCAGCTTATCACAGGGTGTGGACACTGAAGCTTTCTTT. This codes for CASSLSQGVDTEAFF.

This rearrangement joins TRBV19 to TRBJ2-3; 7 positions match TRBD2. After removal of 2 bases from V and 5 bases from J, the junction contained 7 bases not matched to a gene. The CDR3 loop spans 15 amino acids. The germline gives CDR1 LNHDA, CDR2 SQIVND (reference sequence). CDR3 region: CASSINGREQDTQYF. DNA for the CDR3: TGTGCCAGTAGTATAAATGGGAGGGAACAAGATACGCAGTATTTT.

This rearrangement joins TRBV5-1 to TRBJ2-3; TRBD1 is a possible D gene (5 bases). Germline V gives CDR1 SGHRS, CDR2 YFSETQ. V shed 0 bases and J shed 4 bases, with 15 bases lying between them. The CDR3 contains 16 residues. The DNA of the CDR3 is TGCGCCAGCAGCTTGGGGCAGGGCATCCCCGCAGATACGCAGTATTTT. Its translation is CASSLGQGIPADTQYF.

This rearrangement joins TRBV6-6 to TRBJ1-6; D gene unclear. The length of the CDR3 is 15 residues. The V gene lost 7 bases and the J gene lost 5 bases, with 15 bases spanning the gap. From germline, CDR1 is MNHNY and CDR2 SVGAGI (reference sequence). The CDR3 reads CASTLERKNNSPLHF. Written as DNA, the CDR3 is TGTGCCAGCACATTAGAGCGGAAAAATAATTCACCCCTCCACTTT.

This clone was seen only a few times. The V call is TRBV7-9, the J call TRBJ2-5, with D perhaps matching TRBD2 (6 bases). With 5 bases removed from V and 10 bases from J, the gap between germline ends came to 17 bases. The CDR3 spans 13 residues. CDR1 is SEHNR and CDR2 is FQNEAQ in the germline V gene (reference sequence). DNA of the CDR3: TGTGCCAGCAGCCCCCCGGCAGGAGGGAGCCAGTACTTC. Amino acids: CASSPPAGGSQYF. The variable domain in full, completed from reference TRBV7-9 and TRBJ2-5, reads DTGVSQNPRHKITKRGQNVTFRCDPISEHNRLYWYRQTLGQGPEFLTYFQNEAQLEKSRLLSDRFSAERPKGSFSTLEIQRTEQGDSAMYLCASSPPAGGSQYFGPGTRLLVL.

The table lists this clone with a few counts. The chain has TRBV28 and TRBJ2-5, with TRBD1 matching 8 bases. After removal of 4 bases from V and 4 bases from J, the junction contained 8 bases not matched to a gene. Per germline, CDR1 MDHEN and CDR2 SYDVKM. The CDR3 loop spans 15 amino acids. The CDR3 nucleotides read TGTGCCAGCAGTTCCCAGGACAGGGTCGGAGAGACCCAGTACTTC. It translates to CASSSQDRVGETQYF.

The CDR3 DNA sequence: TGTGCCAGCAGTTATACCCAGGGTGGACAGCCCCAGCATTTT. Its translation is CASSYTQGGQPQHF. The chain employs TRBV28 and TRBJ1-5, with D tentatively TRBD1 (5 bases). CDR1 MDHEN and CDR2 SYDVKM come from the germline V gene. Trimming removed 4 bases at V and 7 bases at J, with 14 bases between. The CDR3 runs 14 residues.

This clone was counted only a few times. The V and J genes are TRBV5-1 and TRBJ2-3, with D possibly being TRBD1 (6 bases). The CDR3 consists of 15 residues. The germline V gene has CDR1 SGHRS and CDR2 YFSETQ. Trimming took 3 bases from V and 0 from J, leaving 11 bases between them. The CDR3 loop is CASSYGQPSTDTQYF. The CDR3 DNA reads TGCGCCAGCAGCTATGGACAGCCTAGCACAGATACGCAGTATTTT.

The chain is built from TRBV4-2 and TRBJ2-1, with 10 nucleotides matching TRBD1. Trimming cost V 1 base and J 4 bases; bases outside gene matches: 1. Germline V gene lookup returns CDR1 LGHNA and CDR2 YNFKEQ. The CDR3 contains 15 residues. The CDR3 is CASSQGDRGYNEQFF. CDR3 bases: TGTGCCAGCAGCCAAGGGGACAGGGGTTACAATGAGCAGTTCTTC.

Comment on this clone: Additional DNA sequences in this sample encode the identical CDR3. The chain carries TRBV7-9 and TRBJ2-7; D ambiguous. CDR1 and CDR2 from the germline V gene are SEHNR and FQNEAQ (reference sequence). Between the trimmed V and J ends, which lost 5 bases and 2 bases, there was a span of 7 bases. The CDR3 runs 12 residues. DNA for the CDR3: TGTGCCAGCAGCCGAACTACCTACGAGCAGTACTTC. This sequence encodes CASSRTTYEQYF.

The sample holds a few counts of this clone. This chain links TRBV5-4 with TRBJ1-2; maybe TRBD1 (6 bases). The CDR3 is 13 residues long. Germline V gene data show CDR1 as SGHNT and CDR2 as YYREEE (reference sequence). V lost 2 bases and J lost 8, with 13 bases in between. The chain's CDR3 is CASSFWGQSGYTF. The CDR3 DNA is TGTGCCAGCAGCTTCTGGGGGCAAAGCGGCTACACCTTC.

This clone turned up a few times. For the CDR3, the DNA is TGTGCCAGCAGCCAGACAGTAGCTAGCACAGATACGCAGTATTTT. It is translated as CASSQTVASTDTQYF. The rearrangement joins TRBV5-4 to TRBJ2-3; weak D call: TRBD1 (5 bases). Per the germline V gene, CDR1 is SGHNT and CDR2 is YYREEE (reference sequence). This CDR3 is 15 amino acids long. Trimming removed 4 bases at V and 0 bases at J, with 12 bases between.

The DNA for the CDR3 is TGTGCCAGTAGTGTGACCCTCCAAGAGACCCAGTACTTC. It encodes CASSVTLQETQYF. This chain links TRBV19 with TRBJ2-5, with D unclear. CDR3 length equals 13 residues. The germline gives CDR1 LNHDA, CDR2 SQIVND (reference sequence). V was cut by 5 bases and J by 1 base, with 8 bases left in between.

This clone has a handful of counts. This chain links TRBV20-1 with TRBJ1-5, with TRBD1 matching 7 bases. The germline V gene encodes CDR1 DFQATT and CDR2 SNEGSKA (reference sequence). Trimming cost V 4 bases and J 11 bases; bases outside gene matches: 5. The CDR3 totals 11 residues. CDR3 loop: CSATDRTAQHF. The CDR3 DNA is TGCAGTGCTACGGACAGGACGGCCCAGCATTTT.

This clone was counted a few times. The gene calls are TRBV18 and TRBJ2-3; 7 nucleotides agree with TRBD1. Germline lookup yields CDR1 KGHSH and CDR2 LQKENI. This CDR3 comprises 15 residues. The V and J ends lost 4 bases and 1 base, in that order; junction bases with no gene match: 5. In nucleotides, the CDR3 is TGTGCCAGCTCACTACAGACAGGGCGCACAGATACGCAGTATTTT. This translates into CASSLQTGRTDTQYF.

The chain recombines TRBV4-2 with TRBJ2-2; the D is unclear. The CDR3 is 12 residues long. Germline values: CDR1 LGHNA, CDR2 YNFKEQ. V lost 3 bases and J lost 5, with 4 bases in between. The chain's CDR3 is CASSQGTGELFF. DNA of the CDR3: TGTGCCAGCAGCCAGGGGACCGGGGAGCTGTTTTTT.

The J gene is TRBJ1-1, the V gene TRBV13; possible D gene TRBD1, 5 bases. Germline lookup yields CDR1 PRHDT and CDR2 FYEKMQ (reference sequence). CDR3 length equals 13 residues. Trimming left V 3 bases short and J 2 bases short, with 7 bases between. The CDR3 DNA is TGTGCCAGCAGCTTCCGGGACAACACTGAAGCTTTCTTT. Residues: CASSFRDNTEAFF.

The chain uses TRBV2 and TRBJ2-3; TRBD2 matches 7 bases. Germline V lookup: CDR1 SNHLY, CDR2 FYNNEI. This CDR3 comprises 14 residues. V gave up 2 bases and J gave up 5 bases; unmatched junction bases: 4. CDR3 coding DNA: TGTGCCAGCAGTGAAAGCGGGGCAGAAGATACGCAGTATTTT. Protein sequence: CASSESGAEDTQYF.

This clone was recorded a few times. The rearrangement uses TRBV2 and TRBJ1-2; TRBD1 is a possible D gene (6 bases). Germline V gene sequence: CDR1 SNHLY, CDR2 FYNNEI. The V gene lost 6 bases and the J gene lost 8 bases, with 13 bases spanning the gap. This CDR3 region has 12 residues. The CDR3 bases are TGTGCCAGCAGGGTAGGGGGATGGGGCTACACCTTC. As protein: CASRVGGWGYTF. Full variable domain (rest looked up from reference TRBV2 and TRBJ1-2): EPEVTQTPSHQVTQMGQEVILRCVPISNHLYFYWYRQILGQKVEFLVSFYNNEISEKSEIFDDQFSVERPDGSNFTLKIRSTKLEDSAMYFCASRVGGWGYTFGSGTRLTVV.

V is TRBV11-2 and J is TRBJ1-4; D is undetermined. Trimming took 3 bases from V and 8 from J, leaving 13 bases between them. CDR3 length: 14 amino acids. Germline V gene lookup returns CDR1 SGHAT and CDR2 FQNNGV. CDR3 sequence (DNA): TGTGCCAGCAGCTTTTCGGGTGTGGAGGAAAAACTGTTTTTT. Its translation: CASSFSGVEEKLFF.

CDR3 DNA sequence: TGCGCCAGCAGCCAAGAAGGGGCGAGCGGCGGTACGCAGTATTTT. The encoded protein is CASSQEGASGGTQYF. The chain couples TRBV4-1 to TRBJ2-3; D tentatively reads TRBD1 or TRBD2 (5 bases each). The V gene's germline CDR1 is MGHRA and CDR2 YSYEKL. Trimming shortened V by 0 bases and J by 8 bases, and 15 bases separated the two germline ends. The CDR3 loop spans 15 amino acids.

In the case of this clone: The same CDR3 also results from other DNA sequences found in this sample. V and J are TRBV4-1 and TRBJ1-5; a weak D match, TRBD1 (6 bases). There are 16 residues in the CDR3. Germline-derived CDR1 and CDR2 are MGHRA and YSYEKL. V was cut by 1 base and J by 2 bases, with 12 bases left in between. CDR3 nucleotide sequence: TGCGCCAGCAGCCAAGTCCCGGGACAAGGCAATCAGCCCCAGCATTTT. It is translated as CASSQVPGQGNQPQHF.

The V call is TRBV9, the J call TRBJ2-4; D gene ambiguous. The CDR3 runs 13 residues. Trimming stripped 1 base from V and 8 bases from J, with 10 bases between. In germline, CDR1 is SGDLS, CDR2 YYNGEE. The CDR3 nucleotides are TGTGCCAGCAGCGTACAGGCTGGCGACATTCAGTACTTC. Translated, it gives CASSVQAGDIQYF.